This T cell receptor (beta chain) comes out of a study of T cell responses to AZD1222 COVID-19 vaccine. Study-level results: The number of AZD1222 recipients seropositive at baseline was only 5 to 7. Close to half of spike-specific TCRs reportedly recognize unmutated variant regions. The donor cohort was predominantly white British with a female majority, and clonal diversity may have been underestimated.

Looked up from germline, CDR1 is SEHNR and CDR2 is FQNEAQ (reference sequence). The CDR3 consists of 13 residues. Trimming removed 4 bases at V and 5 bases at J, with 10 bases between. Details on this clone: The antigen remains undetermined.

The protocol was immunoSEQ multiplex PCR, while the TCRdb copy is restricted to in-frame clones and leaves out a portion. The sample consists of around 120,000 clones, nearly 90% of them appearing once. Researchers grouped second doses given at about 4 or about 12 weeks into one pool. This TCR was recovered from an adult who received the AZD1222 COVID-19 vaccine. Sequenced material: peripheral blood, taken 28 days after the second AZD1222 dose. The J gene is TRBJ2-3, the V gene TRBV7-9; D possibly corresponds to TRBD2 (5 bases). Here the CDR3 reads CASSSLGRDTQYF. The CDR3 region has the DNA TGTGCCAGCAGCTCTTTGGGGAGAGATACGCAGTATTTT. The full variable domain, completed using reference TRBV7-9 and TRBJ2-3, is DTGVSQNPRHKITKRGQNVTFRCDPISEHNRLYWYRQTLGQGPEFLTYFQNEAQLEKSRLLSDRFSAERPKGSFSTLEIQRTEQGDSAMYLCASSSLGRDTQYFGPGTRLTVL.